This T cell receptor beta chain appears in the sequencing data of a study of cytomegalovirus exposure and HLA in healthy donors. The study ran its PCR with 60 Vbeta and 13 Jbeta primers. TCRdb's table, derived via immunoSEQ multiplex PCR, lists solely in-frame clones and lacks some. This sample lists about 99,000 clones; its ten largest clones have about 3%. Findings and limits, study-wide: A few of the chains that were CMV-associated were confirmed in vitro to be specific for CMV antigens. Sequencing depth roughly uniform across donors was assumed in presence/absence analyses. The productive fraction for most TCR beta V segments was about 87% or about 30% in an earlier analysis.

As concerns this clone: Its antigen remains unidentified.

The CDR3 has 13 residues. CDR1 and CDR2 (germline): MNHEY, SMNVEV (reference sequence). Trimming left V 5 bases short and J 9 bases short, with 14 bases between. Sequencing was performed on PBMCs. The chain has TRBV27 and TRBJ2-1; weak D call: TRBD1 (5 bases). The receptor was isolated from a man aged 35-49 years in good health and CMV-seronegative. CDR3 bases: TGTGCCAGCAGTGCAGGGATCGTCAGTGAGCAGTTCTTC. Protein product: CASSAGIVSEQFF.